This T cell receptor beta chain originates from a study of blood T cell repertoires in COVID-19. Assay used: immunoSEQ multiplex PCR; TCRdb lists only in-frame clones, some missing. The repertoire consists of about 130,000 clones, with 80% to 85% occurring once and the leading ten covering 3.8%. In germline, CDR1 is LGHDT, CDR2 YNNKEL (reference sequence). This CDR3 contains 17 residues. The V segment lost 4 bases and the J segment 0 bases; nucleotides outside the gene matches: 9. Sequencing used peripheral blood. The receptor comes from a woman between 45 and 60 years old with acute or convalescent COVID-19. The chain links TRBV3-1 (or the pseudogene TRBV3-2) to TRBJ2-4, with TRBD2 identical over 7 bases. The chain's CDR3 is CASSPPFGGIAKNIQYF. Here the CDR3 DNA reads TGTGCCAGCAGCCCCCCCTTCGGGGGGATAGCCAAAAACATTCAGTACTTC.